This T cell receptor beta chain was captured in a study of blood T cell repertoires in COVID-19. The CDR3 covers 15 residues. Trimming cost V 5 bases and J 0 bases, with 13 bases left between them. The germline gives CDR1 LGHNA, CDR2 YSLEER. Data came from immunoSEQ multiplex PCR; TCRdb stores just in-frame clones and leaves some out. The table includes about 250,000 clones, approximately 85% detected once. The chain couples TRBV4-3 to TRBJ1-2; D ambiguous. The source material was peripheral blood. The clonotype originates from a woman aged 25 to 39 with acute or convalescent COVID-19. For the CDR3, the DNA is TGCGCCAGCAGCGACCGACGCGAGGCTAACTATGGCTACACCTTC. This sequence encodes CASSDRREANYGYTF.